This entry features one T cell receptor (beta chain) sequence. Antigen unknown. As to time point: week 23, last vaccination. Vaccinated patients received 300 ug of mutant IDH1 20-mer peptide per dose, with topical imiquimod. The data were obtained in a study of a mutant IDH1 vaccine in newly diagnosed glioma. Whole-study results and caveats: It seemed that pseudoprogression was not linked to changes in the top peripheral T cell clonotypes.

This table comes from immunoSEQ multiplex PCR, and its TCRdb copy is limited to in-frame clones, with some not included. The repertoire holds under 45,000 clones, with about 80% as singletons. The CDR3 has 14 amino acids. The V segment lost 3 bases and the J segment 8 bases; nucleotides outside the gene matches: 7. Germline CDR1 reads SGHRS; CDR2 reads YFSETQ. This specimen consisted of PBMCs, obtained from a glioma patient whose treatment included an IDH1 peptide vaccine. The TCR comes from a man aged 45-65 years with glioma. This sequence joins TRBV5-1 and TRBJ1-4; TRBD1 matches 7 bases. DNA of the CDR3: TGCGCCAGCAGCTCCAGGACAGGACGGGAAAAACTGTTTTTT. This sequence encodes CASSSRTGREKLFF.